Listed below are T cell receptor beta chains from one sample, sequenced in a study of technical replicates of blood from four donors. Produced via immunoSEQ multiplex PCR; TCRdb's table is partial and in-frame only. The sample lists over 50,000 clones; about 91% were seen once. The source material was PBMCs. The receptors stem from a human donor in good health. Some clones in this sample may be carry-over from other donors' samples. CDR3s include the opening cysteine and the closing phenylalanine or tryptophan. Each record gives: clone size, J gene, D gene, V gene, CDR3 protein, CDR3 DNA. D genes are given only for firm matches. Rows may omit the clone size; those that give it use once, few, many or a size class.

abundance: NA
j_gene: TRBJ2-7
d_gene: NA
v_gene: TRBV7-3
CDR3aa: CASSPFFSHEQYF
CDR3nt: TGTGCCAGCAGCCCCTTTTTTTCCCACGAGCAGTACTTC

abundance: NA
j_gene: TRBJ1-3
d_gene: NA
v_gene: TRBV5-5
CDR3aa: CASSLEFYSGNTIYF
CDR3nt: TGTGCCAGCAGCTTGGAGTTCTATTCTGGAAACACCATATATTTT

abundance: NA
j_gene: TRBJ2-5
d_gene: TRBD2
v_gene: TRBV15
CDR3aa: CATSRDSGKETQYF
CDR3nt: TGTGCCACCAGCAGGGATAGCGGGAAAGAGACCCAGTACTTC

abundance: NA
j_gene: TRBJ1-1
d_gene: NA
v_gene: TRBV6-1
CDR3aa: CASRQDTEAFF
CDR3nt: TGTGCCAGCAGACAGGACACTGAAGCTTTCTTT

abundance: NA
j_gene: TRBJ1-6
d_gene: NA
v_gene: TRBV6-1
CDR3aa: CASRESSYNSPLHF
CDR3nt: TGTGCCAGCAGGGAGAGCTCCTATAATTCACCCCTCCACTTT

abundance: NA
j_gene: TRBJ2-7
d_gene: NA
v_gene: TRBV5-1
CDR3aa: CASREPEAYEQYF
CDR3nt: TGCGCCAGCCGGGAGCCTGAGGCCTACGAGCAGTACTTC

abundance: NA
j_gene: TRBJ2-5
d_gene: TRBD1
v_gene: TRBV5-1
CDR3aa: CASSVGAGGIQETQYF
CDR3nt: TGCGCCAGCAGCGTGGGGGCAGGGGGCATCCAAGAGACCCAGTACTTC

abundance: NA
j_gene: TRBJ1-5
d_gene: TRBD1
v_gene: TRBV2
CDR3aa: CASSGQGAHQPQHF
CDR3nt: TGTGCCAGCAGTGGGCAGGGGGCCCATCAGCCCCAGCATTTT

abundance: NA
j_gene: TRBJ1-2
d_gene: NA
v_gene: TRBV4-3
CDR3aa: CASSQETGNYGYTF
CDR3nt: TGCGCCAGCAGCCAAGAAACAGGGAACTATGGCTACACCTTC

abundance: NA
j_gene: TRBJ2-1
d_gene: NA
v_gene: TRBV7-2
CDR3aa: CASSLAQRAFLF
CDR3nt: TGTGCCAGCAGCTTAGCGCAGCGCGCCTTCCTCTTC

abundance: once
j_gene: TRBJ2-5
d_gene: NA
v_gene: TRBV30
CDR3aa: CAWRGAPGAQYF
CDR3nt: TGTGCCTGGCGCGGGGCCCCCGGAGCCCAGTACTTC

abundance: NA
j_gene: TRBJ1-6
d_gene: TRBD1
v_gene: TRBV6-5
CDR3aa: CASRHGTDSPLHF
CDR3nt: TGTGCCAGCAGGCATGGGACAGATTCACCCCTCCACTTT

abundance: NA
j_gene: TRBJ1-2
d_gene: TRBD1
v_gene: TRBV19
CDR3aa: CASREQGAYGYTF
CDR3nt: TGTGCCAGTAGGGAACAGGGGGCCTATGGCTACACCTTC

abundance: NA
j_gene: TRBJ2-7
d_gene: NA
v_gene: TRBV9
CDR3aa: CASRADYSYEQYF
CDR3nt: TGTGCCAGCAGGGCGGACTACTCCTACGAGCAGTACTTC

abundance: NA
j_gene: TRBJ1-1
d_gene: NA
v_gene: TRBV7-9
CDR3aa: CASSLAGTEAFF
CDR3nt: TGTGCCAGCAGCTTAGCCGGTACTGAAGCTTTCTTT

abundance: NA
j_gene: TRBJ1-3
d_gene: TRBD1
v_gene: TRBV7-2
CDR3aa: CASSTGAGNTIYF
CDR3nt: TGTGCCAGCAGTACAGGGGCAGGAAACACCATATATTTT

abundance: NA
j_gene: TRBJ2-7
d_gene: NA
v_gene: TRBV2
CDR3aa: CASSVRYEQYF
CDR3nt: TGTGCCAGCAGTGTGAGGTACGAGCAGTACTTC

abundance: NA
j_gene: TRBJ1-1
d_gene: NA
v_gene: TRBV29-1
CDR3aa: CSVTTGSRNTEAFF
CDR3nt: TGCAGCGTAACAACAGGGTCTAGGAACACTGAAGCTTTCTTT

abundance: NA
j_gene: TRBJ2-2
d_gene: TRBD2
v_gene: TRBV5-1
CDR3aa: CASSLSSGGRNTGELFF
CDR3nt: TGCGCCAGCAGCTTGAGTAGCGGGGGGCGGAACACCGGGGAGCTGTTTTTT

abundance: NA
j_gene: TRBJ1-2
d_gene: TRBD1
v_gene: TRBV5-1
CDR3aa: CASSLGQGADGYTF
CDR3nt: TGCGCCAGCAGCCTCGGACAGGGGGCGGATGGCTACACCTTC

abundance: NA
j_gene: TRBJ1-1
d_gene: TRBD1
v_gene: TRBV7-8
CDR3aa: CASSRFNRGHTEAFF
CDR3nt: TGTGCCAGCAGCAGATTTAACAGGGGGCACACTGAAGCTTTCTTT

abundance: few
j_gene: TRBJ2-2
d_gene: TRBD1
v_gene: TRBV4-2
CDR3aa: CASSRGTGETGELFF
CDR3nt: TGTGCCAGCAGCCGCGGGACAGGGGAAACCGGGGAGCTGTTTTTT

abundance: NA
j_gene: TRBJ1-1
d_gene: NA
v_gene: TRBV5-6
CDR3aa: CASSLASGNRNTEAFF
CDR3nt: TGTGCCAGCAGCTTGGCATCAGGGAACAGGAACACTGAAGCTTTCTTT

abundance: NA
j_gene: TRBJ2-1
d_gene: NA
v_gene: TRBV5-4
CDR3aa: CASSFDGHTYNEQFF
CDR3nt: TGTGCCAGCAGCTTTGACGGACACACCTACAATGAGCAGTTCTTC

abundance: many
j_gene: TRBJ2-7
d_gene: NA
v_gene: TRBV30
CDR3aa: CAWSVLAGSSSYEQYF
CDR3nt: TGTGCCTGGAGTGTACTGGCGGGGTCAAGCTCCTACGAGCAGTACTTC

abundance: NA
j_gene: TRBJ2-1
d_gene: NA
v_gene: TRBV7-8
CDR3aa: CASSLMAGLNEQFF
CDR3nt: TGTGCCAGCAGCTTAATGGCGGGCCTCAATGAGCAGTTCTTC